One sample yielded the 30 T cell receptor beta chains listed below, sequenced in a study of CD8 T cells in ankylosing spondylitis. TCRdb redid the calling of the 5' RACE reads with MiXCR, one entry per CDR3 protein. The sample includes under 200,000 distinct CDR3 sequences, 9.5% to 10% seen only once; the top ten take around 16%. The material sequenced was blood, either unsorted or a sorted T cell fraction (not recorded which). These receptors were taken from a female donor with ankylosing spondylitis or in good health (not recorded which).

CDR3 loop: CASSGQVYNEQFF. Written as DNA, the CDR3 is TGTGCCAGTAGCGGACAGGTATACAATGAGCAGTTCTTC. V is TRBV19 and J is TRBJ2-1, with 7 nucleotides matching TRBD1. This CDR3 has 13 amino acids. The V and J ends lost 6 bases and 4 bases, in that order; junction bases with no gene match: 3. The germline CDR1 and CDR2 sequences are LNHDA and SQIVND (reference sequence).

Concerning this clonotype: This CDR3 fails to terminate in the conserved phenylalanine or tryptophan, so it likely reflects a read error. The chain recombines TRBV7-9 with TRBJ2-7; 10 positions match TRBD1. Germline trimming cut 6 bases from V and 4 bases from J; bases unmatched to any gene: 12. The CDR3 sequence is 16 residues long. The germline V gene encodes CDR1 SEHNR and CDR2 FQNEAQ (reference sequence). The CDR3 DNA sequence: TGTGCCAGCAGTTACAGTAAGGGGACAGGGGAGTACGAGCAGTACCTC. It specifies CASSYSKGTGEYEQYL.

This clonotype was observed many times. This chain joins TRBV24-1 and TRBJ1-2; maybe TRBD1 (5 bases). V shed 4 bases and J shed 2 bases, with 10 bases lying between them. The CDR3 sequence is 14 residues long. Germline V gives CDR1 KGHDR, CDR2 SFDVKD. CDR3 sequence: CATSEGDRNYGYTF. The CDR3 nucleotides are TGTGCCACCAGTGAAGGAGACAGAAACTATGGCTACACCTTC.

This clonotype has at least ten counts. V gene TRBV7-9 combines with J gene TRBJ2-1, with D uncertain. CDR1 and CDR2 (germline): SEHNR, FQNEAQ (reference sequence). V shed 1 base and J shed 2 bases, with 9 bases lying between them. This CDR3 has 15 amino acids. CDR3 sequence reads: CASSLGGPPYNEQFF. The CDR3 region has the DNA TGTGCCAGCAGCTTAGGCGGACCTCCCTACAATGAGCAGTTCTTC.

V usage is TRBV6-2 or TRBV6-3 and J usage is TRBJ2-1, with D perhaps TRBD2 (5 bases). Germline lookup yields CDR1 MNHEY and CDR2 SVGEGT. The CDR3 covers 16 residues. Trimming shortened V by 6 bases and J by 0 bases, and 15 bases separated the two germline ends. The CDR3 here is CASSLLAQSSYNEQFF. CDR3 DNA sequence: TGTGCCAGCAGCCTGCTAGCCCAAAGCTCCTACAATGAGCAGTTCTTC.

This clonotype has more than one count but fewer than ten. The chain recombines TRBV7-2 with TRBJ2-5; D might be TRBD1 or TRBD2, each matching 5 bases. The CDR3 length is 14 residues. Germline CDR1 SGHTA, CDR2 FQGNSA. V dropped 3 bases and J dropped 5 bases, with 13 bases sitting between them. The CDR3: CASSFEGWGETQYF. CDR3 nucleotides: TGTGCCAGCAGCTTTGAGGGGTGGGGTGAGACCCAGTACTTC. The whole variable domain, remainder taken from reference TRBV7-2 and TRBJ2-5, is GAGVSQSPSNKVTEKGKDVELRCDPISGHTALYWYRQSLGQGLEFLIYFQGNSAPDKSGLPSDRFSAERTGGSVSTLTIQRTQQEDSAVYLCASSFEGWGETQYFGPGTRLLVL.

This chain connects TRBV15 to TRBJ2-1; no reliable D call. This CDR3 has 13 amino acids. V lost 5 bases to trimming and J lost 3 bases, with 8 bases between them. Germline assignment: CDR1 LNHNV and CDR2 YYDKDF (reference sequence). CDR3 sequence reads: CATSPDNYNEQFF. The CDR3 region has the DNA TGTGCCACCAGCCCTGACAACTACAATGAGCAGTTCTTC.

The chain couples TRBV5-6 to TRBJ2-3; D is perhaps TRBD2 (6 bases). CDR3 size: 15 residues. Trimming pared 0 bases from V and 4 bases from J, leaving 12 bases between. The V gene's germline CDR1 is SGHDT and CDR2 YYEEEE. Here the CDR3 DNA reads TGTGCCAGCAGCTTGGGGGGAGGAGGACCAGATACGCAGTATTTT. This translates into CASSLGGGGPDTQYF. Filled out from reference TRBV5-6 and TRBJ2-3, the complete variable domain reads DAGVTQSPTHLIKTRGQQVTLRCSPKSGHDTVSWYQQALGQGPQFIFQYYEEEERQRGNFPDRFSGHQFPNYSSELNVNALLLGDSALYLCASSLGGGGPDTQYFGPGTRLTVL.

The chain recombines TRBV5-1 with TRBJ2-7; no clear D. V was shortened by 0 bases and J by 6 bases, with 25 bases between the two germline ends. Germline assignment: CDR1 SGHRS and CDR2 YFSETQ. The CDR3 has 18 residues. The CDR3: CASSLGIGGNLALSEQYF. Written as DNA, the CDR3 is TGCGCCAGCAGCTTGGGAATTGGTGGGAATTTAGCTCTAAGCGAGCAGTACTTC.

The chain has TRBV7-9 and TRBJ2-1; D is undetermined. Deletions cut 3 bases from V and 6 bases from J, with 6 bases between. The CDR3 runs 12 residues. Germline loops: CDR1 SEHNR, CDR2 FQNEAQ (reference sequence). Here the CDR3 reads CASSFNPNEQFF. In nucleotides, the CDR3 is TGTGCCAGCAGCTTCAACCCCAATGAGCAGTTCTTC.

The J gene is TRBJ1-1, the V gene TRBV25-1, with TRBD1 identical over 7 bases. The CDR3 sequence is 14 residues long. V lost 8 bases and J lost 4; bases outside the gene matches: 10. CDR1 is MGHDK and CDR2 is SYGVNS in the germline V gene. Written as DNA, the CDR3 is TGTGCCAGCCAGGGGGGGGGTTGGAGCACTGAAGCTTTCTTT. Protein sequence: CASQGGGWSTEAFF.

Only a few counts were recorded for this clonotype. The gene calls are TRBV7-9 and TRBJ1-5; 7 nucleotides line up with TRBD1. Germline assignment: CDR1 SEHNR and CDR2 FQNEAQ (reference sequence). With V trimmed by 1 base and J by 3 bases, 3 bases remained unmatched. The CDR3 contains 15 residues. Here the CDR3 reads CASSLGDSFNQPQHF. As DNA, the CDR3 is TGTGCCAGCAGCTTAGGGGACAGTTTCAATCAGCCCCAGCATTTT.

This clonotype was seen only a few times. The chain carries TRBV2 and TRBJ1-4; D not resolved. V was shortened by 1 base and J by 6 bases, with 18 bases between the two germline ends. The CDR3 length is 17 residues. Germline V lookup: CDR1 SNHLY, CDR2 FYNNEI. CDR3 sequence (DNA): TGTGCCAGCAGTGAAGTAGGGCAGCCAAAACCTCATGAAAAACTGTTTTTT. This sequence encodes CASSEVGQPKPHEKLFF.

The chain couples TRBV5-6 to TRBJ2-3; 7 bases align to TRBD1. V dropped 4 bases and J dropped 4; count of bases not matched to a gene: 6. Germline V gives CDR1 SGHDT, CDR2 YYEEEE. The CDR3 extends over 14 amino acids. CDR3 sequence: CASSGDRAADTQYF. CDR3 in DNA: TGTGCCAGCAGCGGAGACAGGGCCGCAGATACGCAGTATTTT.

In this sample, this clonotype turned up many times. CDR3 nucleotide sequence: TGTGCCAGCAGTTTTAGCGGGAGTTCCTACGAGCAGTACTTC. Its translation: CASSFSGSSYEQYF. The chain uses TRBV27 and TRBJ2-7, with 9 bases aligning to TRBD2. The V segment lost 3 bases and the J segment 1 base; nucleotides outside the gene matches: 1. In germline, CDR1 is MNHEY, CDR2 SMNVEV (reference sequence). The CDR3 is 14 amino acids.

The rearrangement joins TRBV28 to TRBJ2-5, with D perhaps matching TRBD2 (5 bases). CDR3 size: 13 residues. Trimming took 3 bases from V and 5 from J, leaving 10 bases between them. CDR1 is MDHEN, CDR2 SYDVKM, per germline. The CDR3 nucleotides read TGTGCCAGCAGTTTGTCGGACTTTGAGACCCAGTACTTC. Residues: CASSLSDFETQYF. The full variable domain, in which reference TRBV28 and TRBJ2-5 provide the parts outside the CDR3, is DVKVTQSSRYLVKRTGEKVFLECVQDMDHENMFWYRQDPGLGLRLIYFSYDVKMKEKGDIPEGYSVSREKKERFSLILESASTNQTSMYLCASSLSDFETQYFGPGTRLLVL.

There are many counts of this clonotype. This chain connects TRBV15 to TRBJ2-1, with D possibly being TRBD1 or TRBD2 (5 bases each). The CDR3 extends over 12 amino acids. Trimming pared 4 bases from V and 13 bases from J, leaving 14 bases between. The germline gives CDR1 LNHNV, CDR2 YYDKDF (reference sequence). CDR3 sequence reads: CATSTSGTLQFF. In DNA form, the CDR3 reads TGTGCCACCAGCACCTCCGGGACCCTTCAGTTCTTC.

CDR3 DNA sequence: TGCGCCAGCAGCCAATACCATAGCGGGAGCACCTACGAGCAGTACTTC. Translated, it gives CASSQYHSGSTYEQYF. The rearrangement uses TRBV4-3 and TRBJ2-7, with 9 nucleotides matching TRBD2. Trimming removed 2 bases from V and 2 bases from J; junction bases left unmatched: 7. This CDR3 contains 16 residues. Germline loops: CDR1 LGHNA, CDR2 YSLEER.

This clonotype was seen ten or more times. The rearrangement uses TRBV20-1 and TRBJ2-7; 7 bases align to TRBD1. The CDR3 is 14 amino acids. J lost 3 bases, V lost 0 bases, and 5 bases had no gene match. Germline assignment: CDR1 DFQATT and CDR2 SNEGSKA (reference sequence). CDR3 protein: CSARDSDRYYEQYF. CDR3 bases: TGCAGTGCTAGAGACTCGGACAGGTACTACGAGCAGTACTTC.

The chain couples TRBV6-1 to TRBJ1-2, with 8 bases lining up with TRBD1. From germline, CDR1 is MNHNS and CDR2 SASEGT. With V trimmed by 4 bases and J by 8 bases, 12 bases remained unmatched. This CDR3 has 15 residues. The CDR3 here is CASSVGQGFRWGYTF. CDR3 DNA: TGTGCCAGCAGTGTAGGACAGGGATTTAGGTGGGGCTACACCTTC.

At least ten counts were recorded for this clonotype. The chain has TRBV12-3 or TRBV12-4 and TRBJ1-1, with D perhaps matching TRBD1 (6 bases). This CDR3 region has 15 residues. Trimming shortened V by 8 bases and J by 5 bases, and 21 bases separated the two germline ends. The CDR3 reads CASGTNWGGWTEAFF. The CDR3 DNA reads TGTGCCAGCGGCACTAACTGGGGGGGCTGGACTGAAGCTTTCTTT.

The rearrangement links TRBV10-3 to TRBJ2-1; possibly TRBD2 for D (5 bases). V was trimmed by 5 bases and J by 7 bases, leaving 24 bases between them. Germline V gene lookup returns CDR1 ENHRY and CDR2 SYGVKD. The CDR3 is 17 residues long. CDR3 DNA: TGTGCCATCAGTAAAAGCCCCGAGGTAGCGTCTCGAAATGAGCAGTTCTTC. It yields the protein CAISKSPEVASRNEQFF.

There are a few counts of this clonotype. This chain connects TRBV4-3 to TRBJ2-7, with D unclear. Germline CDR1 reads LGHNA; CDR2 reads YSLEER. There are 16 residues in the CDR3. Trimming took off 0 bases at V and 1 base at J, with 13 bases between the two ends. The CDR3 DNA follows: TGCGCCAGCAGCCAAGATTGGTCGGCAGCATCCTACGAGCAGTACTTC. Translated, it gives CASSQDWSAASYEQYF.

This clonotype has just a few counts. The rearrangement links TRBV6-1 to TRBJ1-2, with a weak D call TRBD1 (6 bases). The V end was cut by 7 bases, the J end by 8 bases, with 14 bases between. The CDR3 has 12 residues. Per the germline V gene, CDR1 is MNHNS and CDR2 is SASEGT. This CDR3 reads CASMSRGGGYTF. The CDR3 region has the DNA TGTGCCAGCATGAGCAGGGGAGGCGGCTACACCTTC.

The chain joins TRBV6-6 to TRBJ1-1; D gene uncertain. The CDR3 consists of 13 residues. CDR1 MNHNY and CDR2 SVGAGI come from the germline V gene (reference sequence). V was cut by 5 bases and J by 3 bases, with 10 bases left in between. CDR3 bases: TGTGCCAGCAGTCGGACGGACTACACTGAAGCTTTCTTT. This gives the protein CASSRTDYTEAFF.

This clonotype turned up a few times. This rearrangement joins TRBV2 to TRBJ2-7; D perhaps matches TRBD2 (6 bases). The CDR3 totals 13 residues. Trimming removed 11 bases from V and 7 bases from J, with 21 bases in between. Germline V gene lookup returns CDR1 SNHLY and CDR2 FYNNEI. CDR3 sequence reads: CAGAKSAGREQYF. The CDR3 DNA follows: TGTGCCGGAGCCAAGTCCGCGGGGCGGGAGCAGTACTTC.

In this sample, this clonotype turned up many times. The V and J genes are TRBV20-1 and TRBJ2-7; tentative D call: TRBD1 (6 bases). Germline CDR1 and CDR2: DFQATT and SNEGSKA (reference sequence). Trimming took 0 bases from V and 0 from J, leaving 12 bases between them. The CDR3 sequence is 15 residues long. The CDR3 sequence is CSAREMRDTSYEQYF. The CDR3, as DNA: TGCAGTGCTAGAGAGATGAGGGACACCTCCTACGAGCAGTACTTC.

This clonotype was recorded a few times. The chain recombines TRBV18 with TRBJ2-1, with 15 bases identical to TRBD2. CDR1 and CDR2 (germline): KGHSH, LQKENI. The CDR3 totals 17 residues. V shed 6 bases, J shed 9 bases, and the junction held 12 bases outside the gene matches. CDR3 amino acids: CASSGTSGRNVGGEQFF. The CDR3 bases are TGTGCCAGCTCCGGGACTAGCGGGAGGAATGTTGGGGGTGAGCAGTTCTTC.

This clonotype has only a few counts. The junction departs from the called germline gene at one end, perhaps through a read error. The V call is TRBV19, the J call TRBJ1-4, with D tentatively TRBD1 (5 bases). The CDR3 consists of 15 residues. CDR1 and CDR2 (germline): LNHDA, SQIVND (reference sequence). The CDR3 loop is CASTIGTSKREKLFF. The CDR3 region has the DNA TGTGCCAGTACTATAGGGACGTCGAAACGCGAAAAACTGTTTTTT.

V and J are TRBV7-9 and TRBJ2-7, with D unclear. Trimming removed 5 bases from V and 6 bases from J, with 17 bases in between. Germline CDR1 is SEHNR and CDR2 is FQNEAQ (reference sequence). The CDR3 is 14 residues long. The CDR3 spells CASSPIARIGEQYF. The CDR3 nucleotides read TGTGCCAGCAGCCCCATCGCTAGAATCGGCGAGCAGTACTTC.